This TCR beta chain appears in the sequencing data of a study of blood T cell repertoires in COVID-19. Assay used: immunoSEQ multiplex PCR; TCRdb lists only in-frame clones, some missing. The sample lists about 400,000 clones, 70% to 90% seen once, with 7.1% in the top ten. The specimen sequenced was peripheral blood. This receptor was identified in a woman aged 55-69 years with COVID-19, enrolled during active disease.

CDR3 protein: CASSKQGGVSNQPQHF. The CDR3 DNA sequence: TGTGCCAGCAGCAAACAGGGGGGGGTTAGCAATCAGCCCCAGCATTTT. V and J are TRBV7-9 and TRBJ1-5, with 8 bases matching TRBD1. Germline lookup yields CDR1 SEHNR and CDR2 FQNEAQ (reference sequence). The CDR3 length is 16 residues. V lost 5 bases to trimming and J lost 0 bases; unmatched junction nucleotides: 6.